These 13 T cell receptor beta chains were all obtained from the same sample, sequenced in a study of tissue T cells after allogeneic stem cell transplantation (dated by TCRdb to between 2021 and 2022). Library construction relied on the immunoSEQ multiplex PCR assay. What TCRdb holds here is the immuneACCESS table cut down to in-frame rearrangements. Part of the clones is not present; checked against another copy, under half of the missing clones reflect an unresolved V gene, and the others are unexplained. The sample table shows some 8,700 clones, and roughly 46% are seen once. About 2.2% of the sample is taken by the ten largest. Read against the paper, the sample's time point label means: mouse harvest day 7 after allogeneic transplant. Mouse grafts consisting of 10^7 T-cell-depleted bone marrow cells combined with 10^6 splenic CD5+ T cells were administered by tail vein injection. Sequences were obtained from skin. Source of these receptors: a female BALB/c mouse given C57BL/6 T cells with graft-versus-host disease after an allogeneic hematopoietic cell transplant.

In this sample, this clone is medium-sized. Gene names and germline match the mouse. Partial CDR3 DNA: TGCTCCAGCAGTCGACAGTCAAACTCCGACTACACC. Protein product: CSSSRQSNSDYT. The CDR3 in its entirety is CSSSRQSNSDYTF. The rearrangement links TRBV23 to TRBJ1-2; the listed D gene, TRBD1, was not tested against the DNA. The CDR3 goes on 1 residue after the read ends, and that part is filled in from the germline J gene. The CDR3 is 13 amino acids. The germline gives CDR1 KGHTA, CDR2 FQNQQP.

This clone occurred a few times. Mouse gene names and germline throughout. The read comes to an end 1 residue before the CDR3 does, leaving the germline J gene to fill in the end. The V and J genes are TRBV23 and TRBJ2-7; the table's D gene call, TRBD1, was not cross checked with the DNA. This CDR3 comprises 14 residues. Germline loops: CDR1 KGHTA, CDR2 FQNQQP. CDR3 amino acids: CSSSPGQGAYEQYF. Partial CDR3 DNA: TGCTCCAGCAGCCCGGGACAGGGCGCCTATGAACAGTAC.

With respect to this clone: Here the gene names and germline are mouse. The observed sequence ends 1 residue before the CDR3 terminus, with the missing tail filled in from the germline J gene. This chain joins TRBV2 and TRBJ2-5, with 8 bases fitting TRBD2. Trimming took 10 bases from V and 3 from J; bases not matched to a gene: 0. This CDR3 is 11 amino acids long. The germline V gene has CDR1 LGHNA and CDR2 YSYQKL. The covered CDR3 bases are TGTGCCACTGGGGGGCAAGACACCCAGTAC. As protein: CATGGQDTQY. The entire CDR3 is CATGGQDTQYF.

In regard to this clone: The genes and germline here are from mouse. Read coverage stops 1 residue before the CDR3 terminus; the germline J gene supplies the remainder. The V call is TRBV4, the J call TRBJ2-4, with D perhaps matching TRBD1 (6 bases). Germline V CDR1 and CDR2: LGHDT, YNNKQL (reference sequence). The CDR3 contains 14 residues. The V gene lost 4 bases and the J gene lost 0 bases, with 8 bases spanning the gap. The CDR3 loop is CASSFRGSQNTLYF. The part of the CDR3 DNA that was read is TGTGCCAGCAGCTTCAGGGGTAGTCAAAACACCTTGTAC.

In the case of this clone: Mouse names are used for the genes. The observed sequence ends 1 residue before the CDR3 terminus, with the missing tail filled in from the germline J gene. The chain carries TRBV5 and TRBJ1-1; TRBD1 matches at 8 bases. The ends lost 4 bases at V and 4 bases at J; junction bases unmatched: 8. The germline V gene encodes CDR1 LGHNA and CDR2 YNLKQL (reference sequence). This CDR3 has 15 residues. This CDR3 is CASSPQGAEGTEVFF. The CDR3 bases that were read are TGTGCCAGCAGCCCCCAGGGGGCGGAGGGCACAGAAGTCTTC.

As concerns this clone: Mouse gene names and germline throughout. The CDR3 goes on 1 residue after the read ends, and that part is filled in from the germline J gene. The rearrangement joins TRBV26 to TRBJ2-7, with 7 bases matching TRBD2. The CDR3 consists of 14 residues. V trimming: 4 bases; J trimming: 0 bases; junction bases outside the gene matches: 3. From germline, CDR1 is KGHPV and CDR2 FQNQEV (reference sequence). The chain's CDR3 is CASSPDWSSYEQYF. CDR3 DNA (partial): TGTGCCAGCAGTCCGGACTGGTCCTCCTATGAACAGTAC.

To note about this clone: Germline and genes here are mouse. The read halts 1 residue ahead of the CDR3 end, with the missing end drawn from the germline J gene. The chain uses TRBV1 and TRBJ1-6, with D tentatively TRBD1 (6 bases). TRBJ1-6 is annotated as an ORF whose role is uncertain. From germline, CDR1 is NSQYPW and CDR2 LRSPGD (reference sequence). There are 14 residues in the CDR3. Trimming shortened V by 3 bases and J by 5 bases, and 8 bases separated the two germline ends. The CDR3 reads CTCSARQDNSPLYF. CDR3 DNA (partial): TGCACCTGCAGTGCGAGACAGGATAATTCGCCCCTCTAC.

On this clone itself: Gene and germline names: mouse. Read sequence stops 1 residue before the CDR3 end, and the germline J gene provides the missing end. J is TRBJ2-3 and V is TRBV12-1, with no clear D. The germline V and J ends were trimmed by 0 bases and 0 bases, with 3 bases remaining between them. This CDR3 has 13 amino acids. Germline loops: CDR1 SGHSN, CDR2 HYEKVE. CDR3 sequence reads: CASSLRSAETLYF. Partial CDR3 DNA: TGTGCCAGCTCTCTCCGTAGTGCAGAAACGCTGTAT.

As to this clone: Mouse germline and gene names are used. The CDR3 reads CASSLDWGENTLYF. Partial CDR3 DNA: TGTGCCAGCAGTTTAGACTGGGGGGAAAACACCTTGTAC. The V and J genes are TRBV15 and TRBJ2-4, with TRBD2 matching over 9 bases. The read falls 1 residue short of the CDR3 end, and the missing part is taken from the germline J gene. V lost 1 base, J lost 4 bases, and 0 bases stayed unmatched. The V gene's germline CDR1 is SGHND and CDR2 FRSKSL. This CDR3 has 14 residues. Full variable domain (remainder filled in from reference TRBV15 and TRBJ2-4): DAGVTQTPRHEVAEKGQTIILKCEPVSGHNDLFWYRQTKIQGLELLSYFRSKSLMEDGGAFKDRFKAEMLNSSFSTLKIQPTEPKDSAVYLCASSLDWGENTLYFGAGTRLSVL.

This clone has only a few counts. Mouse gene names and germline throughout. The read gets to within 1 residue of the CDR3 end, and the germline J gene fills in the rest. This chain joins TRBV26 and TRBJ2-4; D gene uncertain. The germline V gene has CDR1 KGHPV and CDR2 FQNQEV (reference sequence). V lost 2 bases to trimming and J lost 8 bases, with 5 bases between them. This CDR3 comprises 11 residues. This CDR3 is CASSLPGTLYF. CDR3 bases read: TGTGCCAGCAGTCTGCCGGGCACCTTGTAC.

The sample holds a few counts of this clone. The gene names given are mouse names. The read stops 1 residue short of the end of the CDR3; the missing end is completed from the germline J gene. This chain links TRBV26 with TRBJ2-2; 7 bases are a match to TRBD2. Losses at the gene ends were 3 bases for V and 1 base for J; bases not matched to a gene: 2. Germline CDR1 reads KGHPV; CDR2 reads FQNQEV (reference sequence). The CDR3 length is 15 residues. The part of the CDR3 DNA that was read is TGTGCCAGCAGTCTTGTGGGGGGAAACACCGGGCAGCTCTAC. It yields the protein CASSLVGGNTGQLY. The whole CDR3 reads CASSLVGGNTGQLYF. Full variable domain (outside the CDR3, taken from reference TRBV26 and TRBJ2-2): NSKVIQTPRYLVKGQGQKAKMRCIPEKGHPVVFWYQQNKNNEFKFLINFQNQEVLQQIDMTEKRFSAECPSNSPCSLEIQSSEAGDSALYLCASSLVGGNTGQLYFGEGSKLTVL.

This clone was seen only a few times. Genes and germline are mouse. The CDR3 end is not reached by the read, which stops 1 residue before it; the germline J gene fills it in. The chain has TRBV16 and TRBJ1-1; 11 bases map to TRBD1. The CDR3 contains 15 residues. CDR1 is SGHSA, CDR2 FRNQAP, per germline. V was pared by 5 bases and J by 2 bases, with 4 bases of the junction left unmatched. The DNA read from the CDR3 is TGTGCAAGCAGCCCGAGGACAGGGGGCAACACAGAAGTCTTC. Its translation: CASSPRTGGNTEVF. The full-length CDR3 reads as CASSPRTGGNTEVFF. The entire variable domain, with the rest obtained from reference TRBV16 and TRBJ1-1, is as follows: NAGVIQTPRHKVTGKGQEATLWCEPISGHSAVFWYRQTIVQGLEFLTYFRNQAPIDDSGMPKERFSAQMPNQSHSTLKIQSTQPQDSAVYLCASSPRTGGNTEVFFGKGTRLTVV.

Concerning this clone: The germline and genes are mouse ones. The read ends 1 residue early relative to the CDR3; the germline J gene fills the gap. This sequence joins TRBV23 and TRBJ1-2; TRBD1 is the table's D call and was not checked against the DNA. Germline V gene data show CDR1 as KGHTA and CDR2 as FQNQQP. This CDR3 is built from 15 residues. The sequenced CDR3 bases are TGCTCCAGCAGTCAATCGGGACAAGCAAACTCCGACTACACC. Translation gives CSSSQSGQANSDYT. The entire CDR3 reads CSSSQSGQANSDYTF.